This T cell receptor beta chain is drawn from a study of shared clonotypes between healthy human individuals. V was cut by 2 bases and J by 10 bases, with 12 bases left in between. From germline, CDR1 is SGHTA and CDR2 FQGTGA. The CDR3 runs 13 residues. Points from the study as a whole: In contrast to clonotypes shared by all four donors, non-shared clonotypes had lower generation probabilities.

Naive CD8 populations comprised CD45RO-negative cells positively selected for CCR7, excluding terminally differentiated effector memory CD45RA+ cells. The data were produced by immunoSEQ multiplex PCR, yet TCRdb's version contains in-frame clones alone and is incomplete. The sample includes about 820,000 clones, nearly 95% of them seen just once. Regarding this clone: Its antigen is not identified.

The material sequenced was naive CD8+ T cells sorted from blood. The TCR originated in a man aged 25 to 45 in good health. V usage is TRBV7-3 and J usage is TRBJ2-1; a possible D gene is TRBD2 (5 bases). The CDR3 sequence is CASSLVVGEEQFF. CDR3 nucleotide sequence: TGTGCCAGCAGCTTAGTGGTCGGGGAGGAGCAGTTCTTC.